Sequencing of this T cell receptor (beta chain) was carried out in a study of type 1 regulatory T cells. Looking at the study overall: An in vitro protocol generated T-allo10, a Tr1-enriched, alloantigen-specific CD4 T cell product.

This clonotype was detected ten times or more. Germline V gives CDR1 SGHRS, CDR2 YFSETQ. V was pared by 4 bases and J by 2 bases, with 7 bases of the junction left unmatched. The CDR3 is 16 amino acids. Using its own MiXCR run on the reads, TCRdb lists one record per CDR3 protein. The sample has approximately 19,000 distinct CDR3 sequences, roughly a tenth seen once; the top ten hold around 2.8%. The source of this sequence is a human donor in good health. What was sequenced was CD4+ T cells, either the whole sample or a sorted fraction (not recorded which). The rearrangement joins TRBV5-1 to TRBJ2-5, with TRBD2 matching 11 bases. DNA for the CDR3: TGCGCCAGCAGCAGGCGGCTAGCGGGGGGTCAAGAGACCCAGTACTTC. Its protein is CASSRRLAGGQETQYF.